The TCR beta chain under discussion was sequenced for a study of blood T cells in healthy people across ages (dated by TCRdb to between 2014 and 2017). Regarding the complete study: In model experiments, roughly one uniquely barcoded TCR beta cDNA molecule per two T cells was captured by template switching. To track age-related changes in TCR beta repertoire diversity, the study relied on deep sequencing normalized with unique cDNA molecular identifiers. Donors of different ages were randomly distributed across sequencing lanes to avoid experimental bias. The donors were divided into four age groups: young (average 16 years), middle-aged (approximately 39), aged (around 59) and long-lived (about 80). For two donors (one aged 18 to 29 and one aged 80 or older), the study analyzed two additional independent replicas of 1 million unique cDNA reads from the same blood draw.

What the study reported, not specific to this receptor: As age increased, observed TCR beta diversity per million T cells dropped in a roughly linear way, and a significant reduction was already evident by age approximately 40. Since profiling was done on bulk unsorted PBMCs, naive and antigen-experienced compartments could not be conclusively compared. Compared with the aged group, the long-lived group had more naive CD4+ T cells, fewer expanded clones and increased TCR diversity, a pattern suggesting age selection. The percentage of naive T cells measured by flow cytometry correlated strongly with observed TCR beta diversity. Total diversity estimates from one million sequenced T cells were considered lower bounds and underestimates. Because the CMV infection status of the donors was unknown, age-related changes in expanded clonotypes may potentially have been confounded.

For CDR1 and CDR2, the germline V gene (reference sequence) lists MNHEY and SMNVEV. Including the terminal cysteine and phenylalanine, the CDR3 comprises 15 residues. CDR3 DNA only is kept here, 45 bases in frame from base 1. The trim is 5 bases for V and 3 bases for J, with a gap of 16 bases between the germline ends. Donors were a few dozen systemically healthy Caucasian individuals from Russia aged about 6 to 100 years. Each donor gave around 9.9 milliliters of peripheral blood, collected into EDTA-treated Vacutainer tubes. Ficoll-Paque density-gradient centrifugation was used to isolate PBMCs, with at least 7 million per sample. Trizol reagent was used to extract total RNA from PBMCs, with at least 6 micrograms per sample. Naive CD45RAhigh/CD27high T cell percentages were measured by flow cytometry on a PBMC aliquot from every donor. Concerning this clonotype itself: Its target antigen remains unknown. One base away there is no much larger clone; base qualities are not given.

To prepare the library, 5' RACE was applied. Sequenced on an Illumina HiSeq 2500. A second about 7 to 11 cycle PCR used a sample-barcoded 5' primer and a J-beta primer mix. Each TCR beta cDNA molecule received a unique molecular identifier from a template-switch 5' adaptor carrying 12 random nucleotides. Each sample yielded at least 2.5 million CDR3-containing paired-end reads. First-strand cDNA was synthesized from all RNA with the Mint cDNA synthesis kit, primed by a TRBC-specific oligonucleotide. Following uracil-DNA glycosylase treatment, all cDNA underwent a first 18-cycle PCR with the universal primers M1SS and BC2_uni_R. The authors' pipeline ran thus. Each sample was normalized by randomly selecting 1 million high-quality reads, each carrying a distinct molecular identifier. Instead of being binned into consensus sequences, reads with shared molecular identifiers were discarded. MiTCR, with a Q25 quality threshold and the strictest error-elimination algorithm, was used for CDR3 identification, clonotype clustering and error correction. A nonparametric unseen species model with Euler transformation was used to estimate lower-bound total TCR beta diversity. TCRdb handled the public reads itself, with Q25 trimming in fastp and clone calling in MiXCR, and kept productive beta chains. One record per CDR3 amino acid sequence lists the most common genes and DNA. TCRdb's processing, not the study's, gives the V and J calls here. The sample includes some 800,000 distinct CDR3 sequences, with approximately 44% observed a single time. The ten biggest clones cover about a fifth of the sample.

The chain is assembled from TRBV27 and TRBJ1-1; possibly the D gene is TRBD1, per 5 matching bases. The clonotype comes from a man aged 55 to 70 in good health. Sequenced material: blood. This receptor carries the CDR3 CASSHKTGGYTEAFF. The DNA sequence is TGTGCCAGCAGTCACAAAACCGGGGGATACACTGAAGCTTTCTTT.